This T cell receptor (beta chain) was retrieved from a study of shared clonotypes between healthy human individuals (dated by TCRdb to 2018 to 2020). General notes on the study: A few men and a couple of women, aged 18 to 49 years, made up the cohort. For each donor, three plates each were used for CD4 naive and CD4 memory, two plates were used for CD8 naive, and one plate was used for CD8 memory. To estimate repertoire size and how much clonotypes are shared between individuals, the study performed deep sequencing of blood TCR repertoires from five healthy adults. Libraries were prepared and TCR repertoires were sequenced by different laboratories using diverse techniques, in order to increase sequencing depth and limit assay-specific biases. Each donor's leukapheresis produced roughly between roughly 0.94 and 9.5 billion PBMCs. On the study overall, not on this receptor specifically: Because the study included a small number of donors, the genetic and exposure-history diversity represented was limited. Larger estimated clonotype richness was generally found for naive subsets than for memory subsets. When a few donors were compared, the shared fraction of clonotypes was around 5.1% for naive CD4, 3.5% for naive CD8, 2.3% for memory CD4, and 0.4% for memory CD8. Rarefaction of sorted-subset datasets indicated incomplete sequencing despite the large sequencing depth. Sampling was limited to blood, and TCR repertoires in tissue likely differ from TCR repertoires in blood. Compared with non-shared clonotypes, clonotypes shared by all four sorted-subset donors had higher generation probabilities. Pairwise subsampling indicated that sequencing depth was expected to affect the degree of clonotype sharing among donors.

Of note for this clone: Its antigen specificity is not known. Base qualities are missing; no much larger clone stands one base away.

V is cut by 2 bases and J by 8 bases, and the space between the germline ends is 11 bases. From cysteine to phenylalanine, the CDR3 is 13 amino acids long. Just the 39-base CDR3 DNA is kept, in frame starting at base 1. CDR1 and CDR2 are drawn from the germline V gene (reference sequence): SGHNT, YYREEE. The donors were healthy, HIV-negative adults who had no recently reported acute infections or vaccinations. Every donor was a Caucasian adult living in Nashville, Tennessee, USA. CD4+ T cells were enriched by magnetic negative selection; naive cells were then positively selected on CD45RA, and the negative fraction formed the memory subset. After blood collection by leukapheresis, PBMCs were isolated using Ficoll-Histopaque density gradient centrifugation and then cryopreserved in the vapor phase of liquid nitrogen. Purity and quantity of every magnetically sorted T cell population were checked by analytical flow cytometry. Genomic DNA was isolated from every sorted fraction and measured by UV absorbance on a Nanodrop 2000c.

TCR CDR3 regions were amplified from genomic DNA by multiplex PCR using the deep immunoSEQ assay. Genomic DNA extracted from each cell subset was distributed evenly over all wells of several immunoSEQ 96-well plates, and each plate served as one replicate. Each replicate PCR for sorted subsets received roughly 0.2 ug genomic DNA, equal to about 30,000 T cell genomes. Purified libraries were quantified with a Qubit 3.0 fluorometer, sized on a Bioanalyzer 2100, and re-quantified with the KAPA Library Quantification kit. A separate single-read 150-cycle Illumina NextSeq 550 flow cell was used to sequence each immunoSEQ 96-well plate. The source study handled its data this way. The immunoSEQ output contained only junctional sequences without quality scores, so filtering could not match that applied to full-length reads. Sequences were annotated with PyIR, a Python wrapper for IgBLAST v1.9, and V/J genes and CDR3 were assigned using IMGT germline references. Reads were filtered out if the reads had weak V/J assignments (E-value above 1e-6), no CDR3, stop codons, out-of-frame junctions, or ambiguous translated residues. A V3J clonotype was defined by an identical inferred V gene, J gene, and CDR3 amino acid sequence. Percentage overlap between repertoires was computed as shared unique clonotypes divided by the size of the smaller repertoire. RTK rarefaction, the Chao1 estimator, and Recon v2.1 estimates of unobserved clonotypes were used to assess repertoire richness. Generation probabilities were computed with OLGA for all TCRbeta clonotypes obtained by the gDNA method from four donors. TCRdb mirrors the immuneACCESS table, restricted to in-frame sequences. Some clones are absent from its copies; in checked studies, under half trace to an unresolved V gene, and the reason for the others is unknown. V and J calls and clone size follow that table, whereas D and trimming were derived from the DNA. This sample gives 2 million to 2.5 million clones in total; 93% of them show up just once. 0.35% to 0.45% of the sample comes from the top ten.

The V and J segments used are TRBV5-4 and TRBJ2-1, with the identity of the D gene unclear. The source material was naive CD4+ T cells from PBMCs. In the paper's terms, the cell subset or site label means: CD45RA+ positively selected. The clonotype comes from a man aged 18 to 30 in good health. Some clones in this sample may be carry-over from other donors' samples. This receptor carries the CDR3 CASSLPLGDEQFF. The nucleotide sequence is given as TGTGCCAGCAGCTTACCCCTTGGCGATGAGCAGTTCTTC. The entire variable domain, with the stretches around the CDR3 drawn from the reference TRBV5-4 and TRBJ2-1 proteins, is ETGVTQSPTHLIKTRGQQVTLRCSSQSGHNTVSWYQQALGQGPQFIFQYYREEENGRGNFPPRFSGLQFPNYSSELNVNALELDDSALYLCASSLPLGDEQFFGPGTRLTVL.